Sequencing of this TCR beta chain was carried out in a study of response to subunit inactivated influenza vaccine. Germline assignment: CDR1 MNHNS and CDR2 SASEGT. Trimming stripped 0 bases from V and 1 base from J, with 8 bases between. The CDR3 consists of 15 residues. TCRdb reprocessed the RT-PCR reads with MiXCR, giving one entry per CDR3 protein. The sample has over 750,000 distinct CDR3 sequences; 21% are singletons. This clonotype was recorded a few times. What it recognizes is unknown. Study observations and caveats: A suggestion made by the authors is that each seasonal influenza vaccination recruits few new T cells.

The chain couples TRBV6-1 to TRBJ2-3; a possible D gene is TRBD2 (5 bases). This clonotype was obtained from a man aged 50-59 years who received an inactivated influenza vaccine. The source was PBMCs from blood, collected approximately 5 days after vaccination. The DNA of the CDR3 is TGTGCCAGCAGTGAAGCGAGGCGGGGCACAGATACGCAGTATTTT. It translates to CASSEARRGTDTQYF.